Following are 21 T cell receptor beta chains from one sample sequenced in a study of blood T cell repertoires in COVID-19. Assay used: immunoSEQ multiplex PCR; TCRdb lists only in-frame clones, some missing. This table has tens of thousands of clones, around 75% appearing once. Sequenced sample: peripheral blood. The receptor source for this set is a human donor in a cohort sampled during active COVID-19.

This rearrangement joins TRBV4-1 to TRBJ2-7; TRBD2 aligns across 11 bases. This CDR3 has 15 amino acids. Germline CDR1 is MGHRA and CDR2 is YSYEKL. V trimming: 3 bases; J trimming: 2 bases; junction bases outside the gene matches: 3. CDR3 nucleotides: TGCGCCAGCAGCCACACTAGCGGGAGTACCTACGAGCAGTACTTC. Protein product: CASSHTSGSTYEQYF.

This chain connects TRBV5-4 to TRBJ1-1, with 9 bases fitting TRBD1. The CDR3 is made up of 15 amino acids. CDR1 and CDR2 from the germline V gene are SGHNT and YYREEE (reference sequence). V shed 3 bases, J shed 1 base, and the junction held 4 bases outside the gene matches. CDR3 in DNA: TGTGCCAGCAGCTCGAGGACAGGGGAGAACACTGAAGCTTTCTTT. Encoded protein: CASSSRTGENTEAFF.

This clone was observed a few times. In nucleotides, the CDR3 is TGTGCCAGCAGTTCGACGGGGAACTATGGCTACACCTTC. Translating gives CASSSTGNYGYTF. V and J are TRBV6-5 and TRBJ1-2; no definite D call. Trimming removed 4 bases from V and 2 bases from J, with 8 bases in between. Germline values: CDR1 MNHEY, CDR2 SVGAGI. The CDR3 has 13 amino acids.

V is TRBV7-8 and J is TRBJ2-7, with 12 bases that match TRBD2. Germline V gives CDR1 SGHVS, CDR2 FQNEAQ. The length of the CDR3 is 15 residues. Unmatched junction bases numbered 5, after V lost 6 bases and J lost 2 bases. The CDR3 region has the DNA TGTGCCAGCAGGGGAGGACTAGCGGGGCCCTACGAGCAGTACTTC. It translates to CASRGGLAGPYEQYF.

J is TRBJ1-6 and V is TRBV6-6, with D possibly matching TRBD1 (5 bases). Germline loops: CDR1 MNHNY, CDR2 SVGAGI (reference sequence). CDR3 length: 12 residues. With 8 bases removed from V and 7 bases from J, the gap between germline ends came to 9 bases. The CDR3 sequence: CASQDRNSPLHF. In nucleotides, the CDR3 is TGTGCCAGCCAAGACAGAAATTCACCCCTCCACTTT.

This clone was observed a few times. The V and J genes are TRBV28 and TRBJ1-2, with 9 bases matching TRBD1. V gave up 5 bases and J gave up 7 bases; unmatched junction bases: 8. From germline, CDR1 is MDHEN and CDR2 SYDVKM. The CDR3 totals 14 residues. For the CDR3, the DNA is TGTGCCAGCAGTCCCTTGACAGGGGGTATTGGCTACACCTTC. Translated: CASSPLTGGIGYTF.

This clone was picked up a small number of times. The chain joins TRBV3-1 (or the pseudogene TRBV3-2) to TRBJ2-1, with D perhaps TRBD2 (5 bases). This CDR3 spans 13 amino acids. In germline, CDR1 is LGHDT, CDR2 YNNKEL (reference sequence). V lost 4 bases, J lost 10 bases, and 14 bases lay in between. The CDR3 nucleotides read TGTGCCAGCAGCCGAACTGGGGAGCGGGAGCAGTTCTTC. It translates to CASSRTGEREQFF.

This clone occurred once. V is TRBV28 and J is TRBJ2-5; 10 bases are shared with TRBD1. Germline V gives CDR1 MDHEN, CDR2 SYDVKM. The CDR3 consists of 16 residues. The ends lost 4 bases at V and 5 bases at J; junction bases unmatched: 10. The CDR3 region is CASSSPETGGRETQYF. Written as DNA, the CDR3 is TGTGCCAGCAGTTCGCCCGAGACAGGGGGCCGGGAGACCCAGTACTTC. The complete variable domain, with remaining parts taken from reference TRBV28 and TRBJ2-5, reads DVKVTQSSRYLVKRTGEKVFLECVQDMDHENMFWYRQDPGLGLRLIYFSYDVKMKEKGDIPEGYSVSREKKERFSLILESASTNQTSMYLCASSSPETGGRETQYFGPGTRLLVL.

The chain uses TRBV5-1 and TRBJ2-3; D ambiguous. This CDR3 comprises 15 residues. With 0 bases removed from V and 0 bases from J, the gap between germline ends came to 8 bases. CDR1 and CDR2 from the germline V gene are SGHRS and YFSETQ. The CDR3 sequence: CASSLGRRSTDTQYF. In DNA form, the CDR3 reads TGCGCCAGCAGCTTGGGACGGAGAAGCACAGATACGCAGTATTTT.

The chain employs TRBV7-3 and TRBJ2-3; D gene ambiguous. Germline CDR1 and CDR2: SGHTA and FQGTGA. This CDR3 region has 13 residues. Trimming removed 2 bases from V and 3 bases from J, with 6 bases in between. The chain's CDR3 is CASSLVVTDTQYF. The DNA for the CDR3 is TGTGCCAGCAGCTTAGTAGTGACAGATACGCAGTATTTT. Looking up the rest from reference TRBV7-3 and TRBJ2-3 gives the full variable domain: GAGVSQTPSNKVTEKGKYVELRCDPISGHTALYWYRQSLGQGPEFLIYFQGTGAADDSGLPNDRFFAVRPEGSVSTLKIQRTERGDSAVYLCASSLVVTDTQYFGPGTRLTVL.

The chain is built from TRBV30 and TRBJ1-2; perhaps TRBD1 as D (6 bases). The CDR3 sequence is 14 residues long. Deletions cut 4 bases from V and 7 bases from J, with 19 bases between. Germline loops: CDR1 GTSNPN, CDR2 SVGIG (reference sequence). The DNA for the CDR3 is TGTGCCTGGACCCGCGGGGGAGAAGGGGGTGGCTACACCTTC. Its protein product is CAWTRGGEGGGYTF.

The CDR3 here is CSALRGYGYTF. Written as DNA, the CDR3 is TGCAGTGCGCTCAGGGGTTATGGCTACACCTTC. The rearrangement links TRBV20-1 to TRBJ1-2; maybe TRBD1 (6 bases). Trimming took off 6 bases at V and 5 bases at J, with 10 bases between the two ends. Germline CDR1 DFQATT, CDR2 SNEGSKA (reference sequence). The CDR3 extends over 11 amino acids.

The CDR3 DNA follows: TGTGCCAGCAGTTTACAGGCCAGGGCGAGAGAGACCCAGTACTTC. Translating gives CASSLQARARETQYF. The V and J genes are TRBV27 and TRBJ2-5, with a weak D call TRBD1 (5 bases). The V gene's germline CDR1 is MNHEY and CDR2 SMNVEV (reference sequence). V lost 2 bases and J 4 bases, leaving 14 bases between the germline ends. The CDR3 sequence is 15 residues long.

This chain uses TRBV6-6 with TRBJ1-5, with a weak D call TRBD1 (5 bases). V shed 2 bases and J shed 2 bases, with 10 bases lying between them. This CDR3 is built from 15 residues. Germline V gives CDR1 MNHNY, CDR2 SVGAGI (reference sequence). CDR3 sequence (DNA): TGTGCCAGCAGTTACGGAACGGGGGGCAATCAGCCCCAGCATTTT. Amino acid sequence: CASSYGTGGNQPQHF.

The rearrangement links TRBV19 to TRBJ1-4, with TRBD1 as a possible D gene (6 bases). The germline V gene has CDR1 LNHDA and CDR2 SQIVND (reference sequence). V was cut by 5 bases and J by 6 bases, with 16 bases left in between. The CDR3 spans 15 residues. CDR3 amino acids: CASSGGRAWDEKLFF. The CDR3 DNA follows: TGTGCCAGTAGTGGGGGCCGGGCCTGGGATGAAAAACTGTTTTTT.

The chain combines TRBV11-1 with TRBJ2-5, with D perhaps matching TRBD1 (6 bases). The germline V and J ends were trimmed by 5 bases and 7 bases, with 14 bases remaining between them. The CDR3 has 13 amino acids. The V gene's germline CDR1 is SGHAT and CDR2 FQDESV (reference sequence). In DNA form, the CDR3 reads TGTGCCAGCAGCATTCGACAGGACGGGACCCAGTACTTC. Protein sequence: CASSIRQDGTQYF.

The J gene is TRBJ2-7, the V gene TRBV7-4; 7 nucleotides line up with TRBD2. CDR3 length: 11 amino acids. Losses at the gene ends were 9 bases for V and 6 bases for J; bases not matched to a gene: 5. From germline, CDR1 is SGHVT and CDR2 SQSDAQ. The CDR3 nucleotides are TGTGCCAGGGAGCGGGACGGCGAGCAGTACTTC. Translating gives CARERDGEQYF.

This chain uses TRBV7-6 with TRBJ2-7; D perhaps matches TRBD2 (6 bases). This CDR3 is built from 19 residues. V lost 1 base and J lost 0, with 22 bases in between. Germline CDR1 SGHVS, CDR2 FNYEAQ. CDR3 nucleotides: TGTGCCAGCAGCTTAGATATGGAGGGTACGGGTGTAAGCTCCTACGAGCAGTACTTC. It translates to CASSLDMEGTGVSSYEQYF.

The DNA of the CDR3 is TGTGCCAGCAGCGCCACAGGGATGGAGCTGTTTTTT. Amino acid sequence: CASSATGMELFF. This chain connects TRBV7-2 to TRBJ2-2; possible D gene TRBD1, 6 bases. Trimming stripped 5 bases from V and 10 bases from J, with 11 bases between. Germline V gene lookup returns CDR1 SGHTA and CDR2 FQGNSA. The CDR3 extends over 12 amino acids. Full variable domain (rest looked up from reference TRBV7-2 and TRBJ2-2): GAGVSQSPSNKVTEKGKDVELRCDPISGHTALYWYRQSLGQGLEFLIYFQGNSAPDKSGLPSDRFSAERTGGSVSTLTIQRTQQEDSAVYLCASSATGMELFFGEGSRLTVL.

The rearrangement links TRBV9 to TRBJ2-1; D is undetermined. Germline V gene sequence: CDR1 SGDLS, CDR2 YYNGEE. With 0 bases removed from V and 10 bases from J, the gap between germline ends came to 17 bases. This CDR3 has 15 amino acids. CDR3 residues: CASSVAPVLTYEQFF. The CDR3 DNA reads TGTGCCAGCAGCGTAGCACCCGTTCTTACATACGAGCAGTTCTTC.

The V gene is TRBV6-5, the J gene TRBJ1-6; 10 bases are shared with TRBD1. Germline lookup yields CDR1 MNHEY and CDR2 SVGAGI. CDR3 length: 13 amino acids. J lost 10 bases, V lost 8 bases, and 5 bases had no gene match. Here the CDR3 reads CASGTGVNSPLHF. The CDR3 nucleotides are TGTGCCAGCGGGACAGGGGTCAACTCACCCCTCCACTTT.